The 17 T cell receptor beta chains in this list originate from one sample, sequenced in a study of T cells in Graves' hyperthyroidism and ophthalmopathy. Amplified TCR beta CDR3 regions derived from RNA transcripts. The HTBI primer set was used in a first-round RT-PCR of the TCR CDR3. MiXCR, run by TCRdb on the multiplex PCR reads, gives a single entry per CDR3 protein. The sample consists of 400,000 or so distinct CDR3 sequences, around an eighth of them appearing once. Sequencing input: blood. These receptors all stem from a man aged 50-59 years with Graves' ophthalmopathy.

The chain uses TRBV9 and TRBJ1-2; 7 bases match TRBD1. The V gene end was trimmed by 3 bases and the J gene end by 8 bases; junction bases not matched to a gene: 13. The CDR3 totals 15 residues. Germline-derived CDR1 and CDR2 are SGDLS and YYNGEE. The CDR3 loop reads CASSGGQPSLIGYTF. Here the CDR3 DNA reads TGTGCCAGCAGCGGGGGACAGCCCTCCCTTATCGGCTACACCTTC.

The chain has TRBV28 and TRBJ2-7; 8 nucleotides align to TRBD1. The CDR3 length is 14 residues. After removal of 6 bases from V and 2 bases from J, the junction contained 6 bases not matched to a gene. Germline V gene sequence: CDR1 MDHEN, CDR2 SYDVKM. The CDR3 spells CASSRTGNPYEQYF. The CDR3 region has the DNA TGTGCCAGCAGCCGGACAGGGAACCCCTACGAGCAGTACTTC.

With regard to this clonotype: A much larger clone differs from this one at a single base, so this may be a read error. The chain joins TRBV7-9 to TRBJ2-1; no definite D call. The CDR3 sequence is 13 residues long. V was pared by 6 bases and J by 6 bases, with 12 bases between. Germline-derived CDR1 and CDR2 are SEHNR and FQNEAQ (reference sequence). The CDR3 here is CASRARTSNEQFF. DNA of the CDR3: TGTGCCAGCAGAGCCCGGACCAGCAATGAGCAGTTCTTC.

About this clonotype itself: The CDR3 end shows no conserved phenylalanine or tryptophan, and so a read error is likely. The chain carries TRBV11-2 and TRBJ1-1; no reliable D call. CDR3 length: 14 amino acids. Germline V gives CDR1 SGHAT, CDR2 FQNNGV. Trimming shortened V by 3 bases and J by 4 bases, and 12 bases separated the two germline ends. The chain's CDR3 is CASSLEAISTEAFL. CDR3 bases: TGTGCCAGCAGCTTGGAGGCAATCAGCACTGAAGCTTTCCTT.

This clonotype was seen repeatedly, ten times or more. The chain has TRBV2 and TRBJ2-3, with TRBD2 matching 10 bases. Trimming removed 3 bases from V and 6 bases from J; junction bases left unmatched: 6. This CDR3 spans 15 amino acids. Germline V lookup: CDR1 SNHLY, CDR2 FYNNEI. The DNA for the CDR3 is TGTGCCAGCAGTGAGGTGGGACTAGCGTTGGATACGCAGTATTTT. Its translation: CASSEVGLALDTQYF.

This clonotype was counted a few times. V and J are TRBV5-1 and TRBJ2-1, with D maybe TRBD2 (6 bases). V was trimmed by 4 bases and J by 7 bases, leaving 18 bases between them. Looked up from germline, CDR1 is SGHRS and CDR2 is YFSETQ. This CDR3 is 15 amino acids long. The CDR3 bases are TGCGCCAGCAGCAATTGGGAGGAGGCGGGAAATGAGCAGTTCTTC. Its translation is CASSNWEEAGNEQFF.

This clonotype was counted between two and nine times. V gene TRBV19 combines with J gene TRBJ2-4; 10 bases align to TRBD2. This CDR3 is built from 16 residues. Germline values: CDR1 LNHDA, CDR2 SQIVND (reference sequence). The V and J ends lost 6 bases and 2 bases, in that order; junction bases with no gene match: 7. CDR3 loop: CASSPGLATPKNIQYF. The CDR3 DNA is TGTGCCAGTAGCCCGGGACTAGCGACCCCCAAAAACATTCAGTACTTC.

In its sample, this clonotype was seen many times. The rearrangement uses TRBV20-1 and TRBJ1-5; no clear D. Trimming removed 2 bases at V and 4 bases at J, with 9 bases between. The germline CDR1 and CDR2 sequences are DFQATT and SNEGSKA (reference sequence). The CDR3 sequence is 13 residues long. The CDR3 spells CSARQDGNQPQHF. Written as DNA, the CDR3 is TGCAGTGCTAGACAGGACGGGAATCAGCCCCAGCATTTT.

The chain joins TRBV25-1 to TRBJ2-5; TRBD1 matches at 8 bases. The CDR3 length is 15 residues. The trim removed 5 bases at V and 2 bases at J, leaving 7 bases unmatched. CDR1 is MGHDK and CDR2 is SYGVNS in the germline V gene. The CDR3: CASSTRQGWQETQYF. The DNA for the CDR3 is TGTGCCAGCAGTACCAGACAGGGGTGGCAAGAGACCCAGTACTTC.

This clonotype was observed at least ten times. V and J are TRBV6-1 and TRBJ2-7; 8 bases are shared with TRBD1. The V gene's germline CDR1 is MNHNS and CDR2 SASEGT. J was trimmed by 3 bases and V by 6 bases; bases with no gene match: 22. The CDR3 is 19 residues long. The chain's CDR3 is CASSPLGRTGPSQLYEQYF. CDR3 DNA sequence: TGTGCCAGCAGCCCATTGGGAAGGACAGGGCCCTCGCAGCTCTACGAGCAGTACTTC.

This clonotype was found many times. The chain carries TRBV28 and TRBJ2-7, with D possibly TRBD1 on 5 matching bases. CDR3 length: 12 residues. V lost 6 bases and J lost 6, with 12 bases in between. The germline gives CDR1 MDHEN, CDR2 SYDVKM. The CDR3 loop is CASRRQGGEQYF. As DNA, the CDR3 is TGTGCCAGCAGGCGTCAGGGTGGCGAGCAGTACTTC.

This clonotype was recorded at least ten times. This chain uses TRBV30 with TRBJ2-1, with D perhaps matching TRBD2 (6 bases). Between the trimmed V and J ends, which lost 5 bases and 2 bases, there was a span of 10 bases. Looked up from germline, CDR1 is GTSNPN and CDR2 is SVGIG (reference sequence). The CDR3 is 13 amino acids. The CDR3 bases are TGTGCCTGGGCTTCTAGCGCCTACAATGAGCAGTTCTTC. Residues: CAWASSAYNEQFF.

Ten or more counts support this clonotype. CDR3 amino acids: CAWGWGSDIQYF. CDR3 in DNA: TGTGCCTGGGGGTGGGGTTCGGACATTCAGTACTTC. The chain has TRBV30 and TRBJ2-4; no reliable D call. Trimming took 5 bases from V and 8 from J, leaving 13 bases between them. There are 12 residues in the CDR3. Per germline, CDR1 GTSNPN and CDR2 SVGIG (reference sequence).

The rearrangement uses TRBV7-2 and TRBJ2-2, with TRBD2 identical over 7 bases. V gave up 5 bases and J gave up 1 base; unmatched junction bases: 1. This CDR3 spans 14 amino acids. CDR1 is SGHTA, CDR2 FQGNSA, per germline. CDR3 bases: TGTGCCAGCAGCCGGGAGGTGAACACCGGGGAGCTGTTTTTT. It encodes CASSREVNTGELFF.

This clonotype was counted many times. The chain couples TRBV30 to TRBJ2-1, with 7 bases fitting TRBD2. The germline V gene encodes CDR1 GTSNPN and CDR2 SVGIG (reference sequence). With 2 bases clipped from V and 4 bases from J, the junction kept 8 bases outside the gene matches. The length of the CDR3 is 15 residues. The CDR3 DNA reads TGTGCCTGGAGTACCCAGCGGGATAGATACAATGAGCAGTTCTTC. It encodes CAWSTQRDRYNEQFF.

This clonotype was detected a few times. The gene calls are TRBV20-1 and TRBJ2-3; maybe TRBD2 (5 bases). Germline CDR1 and CDR2: DFQATT and SNEGSKA (reference sequence). There are 16 residues in the CDR3. The germline V and J ends were trimmed by 2 bases and 4 bases, with 19 bases remaining between them. The CDR3 here is CSARRAGSATPDTQYF. The CDR3 nucleotides read TGCAGTGCTAGACGGGCGGGCTCTGCCACCCCAGATACGCAGTATTTT.

The V gene is TRBV4-2, the J gene TRBJ2-2, with D tentatively TRBD2 (5 bases). CDR1 is LGHNA and CDR2 is YNFKEQ in the germline V gene. There are 15 residues in the CDR3. Trimming left V 0 bases short and J 4 bases short, with 9 bases between. Here the CDR3 DNA reads TGTGCCAGCAGCCAAGAAGAGGGTACCACCGGGGAGCTGTTTTTT. Translating gives CASSQEEGTTGELFF.